Below, one T cell receptor beta chain is given with its context. Seattle enrolled patients during active infection and tracked them longitudinally. As handled by the study authors: Reference gene primer amplification yielded estimated nucleated cell counts. Assay used: immunoSEQ multiplex PCR; TCRdb lists only in-frame clones, some missing. The V and J calls and clone size are taken from that table; D and trimming were inferred from the DNA. Among 270,000 or so clones listed, roughly nine tenths were seen once. The sample is drawn from a study of blood T cell repertoires in COVID-19. Across the whole study: Sample material is recorded as cDNA or gDNA derived from T cells, B-cell-depleted T cells, or PBMCs.

The CDR3 length is 12 residues. The germline CDR1 and CDR2 sequences are MNHEY and SMNVEV (reference sequence). V lost 5 bases and J lost 1, with 4 bases in between. The sequenced material came from peripheral blood. The chain recombines TRBV27 with TRBJ2-3; D ambiguous. This TCR was recovered from a woman under 40 with COVID-19, enrolled during active disease. CDR3 coding DNA: TGTGCCAGCAGTCCCGGCACAGATACGCAGTATTTT. Translating it yields CASSPGTDTQYF.